This note documents a single TCR beta chain sequence. The antigen remains unidentified. V lost 4 bases, J lost 0 bases, and 10 bases lay in between. CDR1 is MNHNS and CDR2 is SASEGT in the germline V gene. This CDR3 is 14 amino acids long. This sample stems from a study of shared clonotypes between healthy human individuals. Study observations and caveats: Naive subsets, compared against memory subsets, generally had larger estimated richness values. An expected dependence of interdonor clonotype sharing on sequencing depth was noted.

The study enrolled healthy HIV-negative adults without recent acute infections or vaccinations as donors. Naive CD45RA+ and memory CD45RA-negative subsets were split from CD4+ cells. The method was immunoSEQ multiplex PCR; TCRdb's version includes in-frame clones alone and lacks a portion of them. Seen here are 550,000 to 700,000 clones, more than 70% observed once, and the top ten hold around 1.7%. The sample consisted of memory CD4+ T cells sorted from blood. The subset was: CD45RA-negative fraction. This receptor was obtained from a woman in her 30s in good health. The chain has TRBV6-1 and TRBJ2-7; perhaps TRBD2 as D (5 bases). The chain's CDR3 is CASSGKRNSYEQYF. The DNA of the CDR3 is TGTGCCAGCAGTGGAAAGCGGAACTCCTACGAGCAGTACTTC.